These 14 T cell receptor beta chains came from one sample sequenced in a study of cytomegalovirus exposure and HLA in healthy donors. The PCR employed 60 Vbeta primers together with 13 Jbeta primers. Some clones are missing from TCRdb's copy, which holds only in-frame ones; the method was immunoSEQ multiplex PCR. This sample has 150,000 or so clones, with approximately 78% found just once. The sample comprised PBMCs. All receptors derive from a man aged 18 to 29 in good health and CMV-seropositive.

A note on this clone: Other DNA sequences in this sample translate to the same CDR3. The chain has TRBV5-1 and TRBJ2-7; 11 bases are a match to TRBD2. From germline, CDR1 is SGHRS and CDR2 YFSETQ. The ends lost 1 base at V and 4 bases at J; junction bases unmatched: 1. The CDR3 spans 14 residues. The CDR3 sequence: CASSLTSGSYEQYF. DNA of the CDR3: TGCGCCAGCAGCTTGACTAGCGGGAGTTACGAGCAGTACTTC.

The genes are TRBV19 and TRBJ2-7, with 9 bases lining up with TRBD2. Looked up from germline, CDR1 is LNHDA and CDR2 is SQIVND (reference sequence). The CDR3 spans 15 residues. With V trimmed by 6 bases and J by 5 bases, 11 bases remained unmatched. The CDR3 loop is CASSPRGSGRDEQYF. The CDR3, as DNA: TGTGCCAGTAGCCCCCGGGGTAGCGGGAGAGACGAGCAGTACTTC. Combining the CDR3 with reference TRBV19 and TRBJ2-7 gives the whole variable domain DGGITQSPKYLFRKEGQNVTLSCEQNLNHDAMYWYRQDPGQGLRLIYYSQIVNDFQKGDIAEGYSVSREKKESFPLTVTSAQKNPTAFYLCASSPRGSGRDEQYFGPGTRLTVT.

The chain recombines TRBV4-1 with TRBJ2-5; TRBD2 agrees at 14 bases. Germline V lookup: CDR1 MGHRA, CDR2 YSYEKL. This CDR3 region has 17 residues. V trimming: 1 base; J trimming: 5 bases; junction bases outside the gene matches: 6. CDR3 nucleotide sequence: TGCGCCAGCAGCCAAGCACTGGGACTAGCGGGAGCGGAGACCCAGTACTTC. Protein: CASSQALGLAGAETQYF.

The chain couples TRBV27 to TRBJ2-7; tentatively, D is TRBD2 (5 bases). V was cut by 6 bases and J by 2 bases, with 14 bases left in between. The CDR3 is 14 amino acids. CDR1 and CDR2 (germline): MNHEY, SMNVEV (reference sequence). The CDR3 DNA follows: TGTGCCAGCAGGCCTTTCGGGGTACCCTACGAGCAGTACTTC. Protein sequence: CASRPFGVPYEQYF.

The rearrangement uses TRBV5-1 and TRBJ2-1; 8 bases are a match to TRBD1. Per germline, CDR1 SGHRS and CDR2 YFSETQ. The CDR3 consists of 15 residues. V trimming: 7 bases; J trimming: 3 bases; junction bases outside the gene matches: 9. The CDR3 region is CASANRDRSYNEQFF. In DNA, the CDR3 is TGCGCCAGCGCGAACCGGGACAGGAGCTACAATGAGCAGTTCTTC.

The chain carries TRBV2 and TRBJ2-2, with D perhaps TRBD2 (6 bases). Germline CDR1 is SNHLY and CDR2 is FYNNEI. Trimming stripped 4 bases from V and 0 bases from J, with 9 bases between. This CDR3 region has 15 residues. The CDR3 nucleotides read TGTGCCAGCAGTGGTACGGGAGCGAACACCGGGGAGCTGTTTTTT. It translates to CASSGTGANTGELFF.

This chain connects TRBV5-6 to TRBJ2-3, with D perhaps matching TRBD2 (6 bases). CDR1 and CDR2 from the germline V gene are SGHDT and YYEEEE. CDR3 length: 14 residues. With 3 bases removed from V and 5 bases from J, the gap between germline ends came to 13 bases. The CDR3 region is CASSWEPRGDTQYF. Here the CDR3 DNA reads TGTGCCAGCAGCTGGGAGCCGCGGGGAGATACGCAGTATTTT.

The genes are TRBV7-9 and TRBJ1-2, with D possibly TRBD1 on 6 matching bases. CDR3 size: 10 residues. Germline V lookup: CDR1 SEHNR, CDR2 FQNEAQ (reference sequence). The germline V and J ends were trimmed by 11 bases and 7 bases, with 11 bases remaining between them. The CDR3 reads CASQGIGYTF. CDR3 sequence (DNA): TGTGCCTCGCAGGGGATTGGCTACACCTTC.

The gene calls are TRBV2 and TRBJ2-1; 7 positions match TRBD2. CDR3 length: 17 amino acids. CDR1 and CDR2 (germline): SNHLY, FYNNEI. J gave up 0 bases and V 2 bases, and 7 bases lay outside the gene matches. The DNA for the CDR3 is TGTGCCAGCAGTGAAATGCCTGGCGGGAGCTCCTACAATGAGCAGTTCTTC. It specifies CASSEMPGGSSYNEQFF.

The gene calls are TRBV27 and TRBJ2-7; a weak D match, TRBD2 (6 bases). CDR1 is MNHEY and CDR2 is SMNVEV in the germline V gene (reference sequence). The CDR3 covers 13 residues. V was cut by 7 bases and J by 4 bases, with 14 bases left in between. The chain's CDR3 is CASTGTESYEQYF. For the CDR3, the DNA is TGTGCCAGCACCGGGACTGAGTCGTACGAGCAGTACTTC.

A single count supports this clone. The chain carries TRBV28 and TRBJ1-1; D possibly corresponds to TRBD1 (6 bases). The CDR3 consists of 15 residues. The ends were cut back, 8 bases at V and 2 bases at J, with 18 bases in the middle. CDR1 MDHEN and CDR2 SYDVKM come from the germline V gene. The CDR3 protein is CASLPARGVNTEAFF. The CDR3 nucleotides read TGTGCCAGCCTCCCGGCCAGGGGTGTAAACACTGAAGCTTTCTTT. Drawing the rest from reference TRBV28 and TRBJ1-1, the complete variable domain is DVKVTQSSRYLVKRTGEKVFLECVQDMDHENMFWYRQDPGLGLRLIYFSYDVKMKEKGDIPEGYSVSREKKERFSLILESASTNQTSMYLCASLPARGVNTEAFFGQGTRLTVV.

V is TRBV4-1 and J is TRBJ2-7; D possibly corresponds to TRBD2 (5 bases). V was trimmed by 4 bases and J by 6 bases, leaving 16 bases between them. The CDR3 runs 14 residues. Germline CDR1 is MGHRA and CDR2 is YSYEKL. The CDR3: CASSPGGQAGEQYF. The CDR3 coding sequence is TGCGCCAGCAGCCCCGGTGGGCAGGCGGGCGAGCAGTACTTC.

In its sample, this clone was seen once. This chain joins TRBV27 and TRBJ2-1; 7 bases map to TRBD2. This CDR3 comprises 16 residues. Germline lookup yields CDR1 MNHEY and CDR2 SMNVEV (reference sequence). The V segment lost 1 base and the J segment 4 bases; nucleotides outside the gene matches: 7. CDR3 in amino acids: CASSLYGGGPYNEQFF. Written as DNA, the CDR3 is TGTGCCAGCAGTTTATATGGGGGAGGGCCTTACAATGAGCAGTTCTTC.

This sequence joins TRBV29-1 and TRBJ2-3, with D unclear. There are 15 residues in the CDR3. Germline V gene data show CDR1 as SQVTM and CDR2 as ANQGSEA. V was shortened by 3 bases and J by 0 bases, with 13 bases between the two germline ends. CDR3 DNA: TGCAGCGTTGATACGCGGTCCCCGAGCACAGATACGCAGTATTTT. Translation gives CSVDTRSPSTDTQYF.